Presented here are 13 T cell receptor beta chains from one specimen sequenced in a study of blood T cell repertoires in COVID-19. Assay used: immunoSEQ multiplex PCR; TCRdb lists only in-frame clones, some missing. The table records hundreds of thousands of clones, about 89% of them present only once. The material sequenced was peripheral blood. All receptors derive from a woman between 45 and 60 years old with COVID-19, enrolled during active disease.

The V and J genes are TRBV30 and TRBJ1-3; a possible D gene is TRBD1 (5 bases). The CDR3 totals 14 residues. Germline V gene lookup returns CDR1 GTSNPN and CDR2 SVGIG (reference sequence). The germline V and J ends were trimmed by 2 bases and 2 bases, with 10 bases remaining between them. The CDR3 sequence: CAWSPGGTGNTIYF. The CDR3 nucleotides read TGTGCCTGGAGTCCCGGGGGGACTGGAAACACCATATATTTT.

Comments on this clone: In the same sample, other DNA sequences code for this CDR3. The chain joins TRBV9 to TRBJ1-1, with no clear D. This CDR3 spans 13 amino acids. Trimming cost V 0 bases and J 5 bases, with 8 bases left between them. The germline V gene encodes CDR1 SGDLS and CDR2 YYNGEE. The DNA for the CDR3 is TGTGCCAGCAGCGTAGCCGGGGAGACTGAAGCTTTCTTT. This sequence encodes CASSVAGETEAFF.

The V and J genes are TRBV19 and TRBJ1-1; D is ambiguous. Germline CDR1 reads LNHDA; CDR2 reads SQIVND (reference sequence). The germline V and J ends were trimmed by 5 bases and 1 base, with 14 bases remaining between them. There are 15 residues in the CDR3. The CDR3 here is CASSFTPRWNTEAFF. DNA of the CDR3: TGTGCCAGTAGTTTTACCCCCCGGTGGAACACTGAAGCTTTCTTT. Filled out from reference TRBV19 and TRBJ1-1, the complete variable domain reads DGGITQSPKYLFRKEGQNVTLSCEQNLNHDAMYWYRQDPGQGLRLIYYSQIVNDFQKGDIAEGYSVSREKKESFPLTVTSAQKNPTAFYLCASSFTPRWNTEAFFGQGTRLTVV.

The V call is TRBV2, the J call TRBJ1-5; D is unclear. V dropped 1 base and J dropped 6 bases, with 10 bases sitting between them. CDR1 SNHLY and CDR2 FYNNEI come from the germline V gene. The CDR3 length is 14 residues. CDR3 sequence (DNA): TGTGCCAGCAGTGAAGGCGGGGAATCTCAGCCCCAGCATTTT. Its translation is CASSEGGESQPQHF.

This rearrangement joins TRBV19 to TRBJ2-1, with 7 bases matching TRBD1. The V gene end was trimmed by 6 bases and the J gene end by 5 bases; junction bases not matched to a gene: 7. From germline, CDR1 is LNHDA and CDR2 SQIVND (reference sequence). The CDR3 contains 14 residues. The CDR3 bases are TGTGCCAGTAGGAGGGATAGGGGGCACAATGAGCAGTTCTTC. It translates to CASRRDRGHNEQFF.

The rearrangement links TRBV6-5 to TRBJ1-1, with TRBD1 matching 7 bases. The CDR3 consists of 14 residues. V shed 8 bases and J 4 bases; nucleotides not matched to a gene: 10. CDR1 MNHEY and CDR2 SVGAGI come from the germline V gene. CDR3: CASDQEGGGTEAFF. CDR3 nucleotides: TGTGCCAGCGATCAGGAAGGGGGCGGCACTGAAGCTTTCTTT.

This clone showed up just once. The J gene is TRBJ1-3, the V gene TRBV6-5, with D perhaps TRBD1 (5 bases). This CDR3 is built from 15 residues. CDR1 MNHEY and CDR2 SVGAGI come from the germline V gene. With 7 bases removed from V and 8 bases from J, the gap between germline ends came to 21 bases. The CDR3 DNA is TGTGCCAGCATTAAAATCCCGGGGGGGGTAGACACCATATATTTT. Translating it yields CASIKIPGGVDTIYF.

The rearrangement joins TRBV11-2 to TRBJ1-2, with 10 bases fitting TRBD1. The trim removed 4 bases at V and 4 bases at J, leaving 9 bases unmatched. CDR3 length: 16 residues. Per the germline V gene, CDR1 is SGHAT and CDR2 is FQNNGV. The CDR3 DNA sequence: TGTGCCAGCAGCTACTCCGGACAGGGGGGGACCTATGGCTACACCTTC. As protein: CASSYSGQGGTYGYTF.

The rearrangement joins TRBV3-1 (or the pseudogene TRBV3-2) to TRBJ2-1; perhaps TRBD2 as D (5 bases). Trimming removed 4 bases from V and 0 bases from J, with 13 bases in between. The CDR3 contains 16 residues. Per the germline V gene, CDR1 is LGHDT and CDR2 is YNNKEL (reference sequence). The CDR3 DNA sequence: TGTGCCAGCAGCCCTTTAGCGCTAAGCTCCTACAATGAGCAGTTCTTC. Amino acid sequence: CASSPLALSSYNEQFF.

The chain uses TRBV5-1 and TRBJ2-2, with 9 bases matching TRBD2. The J segment lost 6 bases and the V segment lost 4 bases, leaving 7 bases of the junction unmatched. Germline V gene data show CDR1 as SGHRS and CDR2 as YFSETQ. The CDR3 consists of 15 residues. The CDR3, as DNA: TGCGCCAGCAGCCCGGGCGGGAGGGTTGCCGGGGAGCTGTTTTTT. Amino acids: CASSPGGRVAGELFF.

V is TRBV25-1 and J is TRBJ2-3; TRBD1 matches at 10 bases. The CDR3 is 15 amino acids. Germline-derived CDR1 and CDR2 are MGHDK and SYGVNS. V lost 3 bases to trimming and J lost 3 bases; unmatched junction nucleotides: 3. For the CDR3, the DNA is TGTGCCAGCAGTGAGGACAGGGGGGGTACAGATACGCAGTATTTT. Protein: CASSEDRGGTDTQYF.

This clone appeared a single time. The genes are TRBV2 and TRBJ2-1, with TRBD1 matching over 8 bases. The CDR3 spans 15 residues. The J segment lost 3 bases and the V segment lost 6 bases, leaving 7 bases of the junction unmatched. CDR1 and CDR2 (germline): SNHLY, FYNNEI. CDR3 nucleotides: TGTGCCAGCAGCCGAAGGACAGGGATCTACAATGAGCAGTTCTTC. Its translation is CASSRRTGIYNEQFF.

The chain links TRBV5-6 to TRBJ2-7; maybe TRBD1 (5 bases). This CDR3 is 14 amino acids long. Trimming cost V 2 bases and J 1 base, with 10 bases left between them. The germline gives CDR1 SGHDT, CDR2 YYEEEE. DNA of the CDR3: TGTGCCAGCAGCTTAGGGGTAGGGTCCTACGAGCAGTACTTC. Translated: CASSLGVGSYEQYF.